This T cell receptor (beta chain) was retrieved from a study of T cell repertoires in cytomegalovirus infection (dated by TCRdb to 2018 to 2020). For context, the study as a whole: Donor HLA type was relevant to the analysis, because carriage of CMV infection together with the matching HLA type was indicated by public TCR beta signatures.

This clonotype was observed a handful of times. Its antigen has not been determined. No clone much larger than this one lies a single base away; base qualities are absent. Results the study describes overall, beyond this receptor: In both this cohort and an independent cohort of some 380 donors, the cumulative frequency of public TCR beta family members distinguished carriers of CMV infection plus the relevant HLA type. The ex vivo response was dominated by HLA-C-restricted CMV-specific TCR beta clonotypes, which also provided the single most frequent clonotype in two of eight donors.

The germline V gene supplies CDR1 SQVTM and CDR2 ANQGSEA. From the cysteine through the phenylalanine, the CDR3 covers 13 amino acids. CDR3 DNA only is kept here, 39 bases in frame from base 1. Relative to germline, V is 0 bases shorter and J is 0 bases shorter, with 5 bases between their ends. The listed sequencing device is Illumina HiSeq 1500. Using fastp at Q25 and MiXCR, TCRdb reprocessed the public reads and kept productive beta chains. All rows with the same CDR3 protein become a single entry with the most common DNA and genes. The sample table holds some 320,000 distinct CDR3 sequences, of which more than 8% were seen once. The top ten clonotypes cover approximately 4.5% of the sample.

The source material was PBMCs. The receptor comes from a human donor in good health (CMV status not recorded). Some clones in this sample may be carry-over from other donors' samples. The chain joins TRBV29-1 to TRBJ1-1; no D gene can be assigned with confidence. CDR3 region: CSVEEQMNTEAFF. The sequenced DNA: TGCAGCGTTGAAGAACAAATGAACACTGAAGCTTTCTTT.